Each of the 21 T cell receptor beta chains below was sequenced from the same sample in a study of preoperative IRX-2 immunotherapy in early breast cancer. Sequenced by immunoSEQ multiplex PCR; TCRdb stores in-frame clones only, minus some. The profile shows around 35,000 clones, 90% to 95% of them singletons. Treatment described: preoperative locoregional IRX-2 cytokine immunotherapy. The sample was taken from a patient treated with IRX-2 immunotherapy. Every receptor here comes from a human donor with breast cancer.

The chain carries TRBV2 and TRBJ2-7; 7 nucleotides line up with TRBD1. The CDR3 contains 14 residues. Per the germline V gene, CDR1 is SNHLY and CDR2 is FYNNEI. V shed 7 bases, J shed 3 bases, and the junction held 9 bases outside the gene matches. DNA for the CDR3: TGTGCCAGCAACGCGCGGACAGGAAGCTACGAGCAGTACTTC. It is translated as CASNARTGSYEQYF.

In DNA form, the CDR3 reads TGTGCCAGCAGCTTGGCCGGGACAGAAGCCTACGAGCAGTACTTC. Its protein product is CASSLAGTEAYEQYF. V usage is TRBV5-8 and J usage is TRBJ2-7, with 7 nucleotides matching TRBD1. CDR3 size: 15 residues. Losses at the gene ends were 0 bases for V and 2 bases for J; bases not matched to a gene: 5. CDR1 is SGHTS and CDR2 is YDEGEE in the germline V gene.

The V gene is TRBV6-6, the J gene TRBJ2-5; 8 bases are shared with TRBD2. J was trimmed by 1 base and V by 2 bases; bases with no gene match: 6. From germline, CDR1 is MNHNY and CDR2 SVGAGI (reference sequence). This CDR3 has 16 amino acids. The CDR3 coding sequence is TGTGCCAGCAGTTACCGGGCTAGCGGGTCCCAAGAGACCCAGTACTTC. This translates into CASSYRASGSQETQYF.

This rearrangement joins TRBV5-4 to TRBJ2-1; TRBD2 aligns across 9 bases. Germline V lookup: CDR1 SGHNT, CDR2 YYREEE (reference sequence). Trimming removed 7 bases from V and 3 bases from J; junction bases left unmatched: 2. The CDR3 extends over 13 amino acids. The CDR3 nucleotides are TGTGCCAGCCGCGGGAGGGTCTACAATGAGCAGTTCTTC. It yields the protein CASRGRVYNEQFF.

The chain joins TRBV27 to TRBJ1-2; 7 positions match TRBD1. With V trimmed by 10 bases and J by 7 bases, 12 bases remained unmatched. CDR1 and CDR2 (germline): MNHEY, SMNVEV (reference sequence). The CDR3 has 13 residues. CDR3 region: CATSDRSRGGYTF. DNA for the CDR3: TGTGCCACCTCGGACAGGTCGAGGGGTGGCTACACCTTC.

This sequence joins TRBV9 and TRBJ1-4, with a weak D call TRBD1 (5 bases). This CDR3 has 15 amino acids. Germline assignment: CDR1 SGDLS and CDR2 YYNGEE. V dropped 5 bases and J dropped 4 bases, with 15 bases sitting between them. CDR3 sequence reads: CASRGQGDDNEKLFF. The CDR3 coding sequence is TGTGCCAGCAGAGGTCAGGGAGACGATAATGAAAAACTGTTTTTT.

The CDR3 loop is CASSFPGETQYF. In nucleotides, the CDR3 is TGTGCCAGCAGCTTCCCCGGGGAGACCCAGTACTTC. The chain employs TRBV7-3 and TRBJ2-5; D unresolved. Germline-derived CDR1 and CDR2 are SGHTA and FQGTGA. This CDR3 has 12 amino acids. Trimming removed 3 bases from V and 5 bases from J, with 7 bases in between.

J is TRBJ2-2 and V is TRBV5-1; D gene unclear. Germline loops: CDR1 SGHRS, CDR2 YFSETQ. V lost 1 base and J lost 1, with 11 bases in between. The CDR3 totals 16 residues. The CDR3 DNA is TGCGCCAGCAGCTTGTTAGGGTGGGAGAACACCGGGGAGCTGTTTTTT. Amino acid sequence: CASSLLGWENTGELFF.

The rearrangement uses TRBV10-3 and TRBJ1-1; 9 positions agree with TRBD1. Germline lookup yields CDR1 ENHRY and CDR2 SYGVKD. V gave up 3 bases and J gave up 1 base; unmatched junction bases: 9. The CDR3 runs to 17 residues. The CDR3: CAISDPLQGARNTEAFF. The CDR3 DNA follows: TGTGCCATCAGTGACCCTCTACAGGGGGCGAGGAACACTGAAGCTTTCTTT.

The rearrangement uses TRBV6-1 and TRBJ1-5; D gene ambiguous. The CDR3 extends over 14 amino acids. Germline values: CDR1 MNHNS, CDR2 SASEGT. V lost 2 bases and J 1 base, leaving 6 bases between the germline ends. Here the CDR3 reads CASSEQTSNQPQHF. For the CDR3, the DNA is TGTGCCAGCAGTGAACAGACCAGCAATCAGCCCCAGCATTTT.

The gene calls are TRBV7-8 and TRBJ1-2, with TRBD1 identical over 10 bases. The CDR3 is 15 amino acids. Unmatched junction bases numbered 10, after V lost 4 bases and J lost 8 bases. Germline assignment: CDR1 SGHVS and CDR2 FQNEAQ. CDR3 DNA: TGTGCCAGCAGCTCCACCGGGACAGGGGTAGAGGGCTACACCTTC. Translating gives CASSSTGTGVEGYTF.

This clone showed up just once. V usage is TRBV19 and J usage is TRBJ2-2; 14 bases map to TRBD2. From germline, CDR1 is LNHDA and CDR2 SQIVND (reference sequence). This CDR3 has 21 amino acids. J was trimmed by 0 bases and V by 0 bases; bases with no gene match: 9. The CDR3 region has the DNA TGTGCCAGTAGTATAGAAGGACTAGCGGGAGGCCAATTCGCGAACACCGGGGAGCTGTTTTTT. Encoded protein: CASSIEGLAGGQFANTGELFF.

This sequence joins TRBV5-6 and TRBJ1-1; D gene uncertain. Trimming shortened V by 0 bases and J by 0 bases, and 6 bases separated the two germline ends. The CDR3 covers 14 residues. CDR1 is SGHDT and CDR2 is YYEEEE in the germline V gene. As DNA, the CDR3 is TGTGCCAGCAGCTTGGGAGAGCTGAACACTGAAGCTTTCTTT. Protein sequence: CASSLGELNTEAFF.

The chain uses TRBV6-1 and TRBJ1-3, with TRBD1 identical over 9 bases. The CDR3 has 15 amino acids. The trim removed 8 bases at V and 3 bases at J, leaving 8 bases unmatched. Germline V CDR1 and CDR2: MNHNS, SASEGT. The CDR3 DNA follows: TGTGCCAGCCGTCGGACAGGGGATGATGGAAACACCATATATTTT. Its translation: CASRRTGDDGNTIYF.

This chain uses TRBV28 with TRBJ2-1, with TRBD2 matching over 9 bases. The V gene end was trimmed by 6 bases and the J gene end by 4 bases; junction bases not matched to a gene: 4. Germline V gene sequence: CDR1 MDHEN, CDR2 SYDVKM. The length of the CDR3 is 14 residues. The CDR3 sequence: CASRRLAEYNEQFF. The CDR3 nucleotides read TGTGCCAGCAGAAGACTAGCGGAGTACAATGAGCAGTTCTTC.

The chain links TRBV7-3 to TRBJ2-1, with 12 positions matching TRBD2. Looked up from germline, CDR1 is SGHTA and CDR2 is FQGTGA. The CDR3 spans 14 residues. With 5 bases clipped from V and 9 bases from J, the junction kept 5 bases outside the gene matches. CDR3 amino acids: CASSPLGLAGEQFF. The CDR3 region has the DNA TGTGCCAGCAGCCCCTTGGGACTAGCGGGTGAGCAGTTCTTC.

The chain employs TRBV5-6 and TRBJ2-7; TRBD2 aligns across 7 bases. Trimming took 4 bases from V and 3 from J; bases not matched to a gene: 7. The CDR3 is made up of 14 amino acids. CDR1 and CDR2 from the germline V gene are SGHDT and YYEEEE. The CDR3 DNA reads TGTGCCAGCAGCCCCGCGGGAGACTTCTACGAGCAGTACTTC. Translated: CASSPAGDFYEQYF.

The chain has TRBV9 and TRBJ2-7, with D unclear. The CDR3 loop spans 16 amino acids. The germline V gene has CDR1 SGDLS and CDR2 YYNGEE. Trimming shortened V by 4 bases and J by 2 bases, and 19 bases separated the two germline ends. This CDR3 reads CASSPVGGGMAYEQYF. The CDR3 nucleotides are TGTGCCAGCAGCCCCGTCGGCGGCGGTATGGCCTACGAGCAGTACTTC.

The J gene is TRBJ1-1, the V gene TRBV5-8; possible D gene TRBD1, 5 bases. There are 16 residues in the CDR3. CDR1 SGHTS and CDR2 YDEGEE come from the germline V gene. Trimming stripped 3 bases from V and 2 bases from J, with 17 bases between. The CDR3 sequence is CASSSWGGRVNTEAFF. The CDR3 coding sequence is TGTGCCAGCAGCTCGTGGGGGGGACGGGTCAACACTGAAGCTTTCTTT.

V gene TRBV29-1 combines with J gene TRBJ1-6, with D maybe TRBD1 (5 bases). Per germline, CDR1 SQVTM and CDR2 ANQGSEA. Trimming took off 7 bases at V and 7 bases at J, with 14 bases between the two ends. This CDR3 is 13 amino acids long. The CDR3 protein is CSARSSGNSPLHF. In DNA, the CDR3 is TGCAGCGCACGCAGCTCAGGGAATTCACCCCTCCACTTT.

The chain recombines TRBV11-2 with TRBJ1-4; the match to TRBD1 covers 10 bases. From germline, CDR1 is SGHAT and CDR2 FQNNGV. This CDR3 comprises 16 residues. The trim removed 4 bases at V and 0 bases at J, leaving 2 bases unmatched. In nucleotides, the CDR3 is TGTGCCAGCAGCTCCGGACAGGGGGCAACTAATGAAAAACTGTTTTTT. Translated, it gives CASSSGQGATNEKLFF.